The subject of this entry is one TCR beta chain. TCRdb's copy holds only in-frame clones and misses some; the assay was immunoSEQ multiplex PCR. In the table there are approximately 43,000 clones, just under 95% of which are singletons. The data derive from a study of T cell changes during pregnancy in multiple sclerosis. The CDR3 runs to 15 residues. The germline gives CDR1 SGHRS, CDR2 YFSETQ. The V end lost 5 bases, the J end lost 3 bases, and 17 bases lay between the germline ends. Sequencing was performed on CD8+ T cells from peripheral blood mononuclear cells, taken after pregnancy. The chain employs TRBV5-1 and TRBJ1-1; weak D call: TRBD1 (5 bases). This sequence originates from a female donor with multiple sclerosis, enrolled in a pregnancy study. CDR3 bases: TGCGCCAGCAGTATAGGGTGGGAAGGGGACACTGAAGCTTTCTTT. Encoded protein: CASSIGWEGDTEAFF.